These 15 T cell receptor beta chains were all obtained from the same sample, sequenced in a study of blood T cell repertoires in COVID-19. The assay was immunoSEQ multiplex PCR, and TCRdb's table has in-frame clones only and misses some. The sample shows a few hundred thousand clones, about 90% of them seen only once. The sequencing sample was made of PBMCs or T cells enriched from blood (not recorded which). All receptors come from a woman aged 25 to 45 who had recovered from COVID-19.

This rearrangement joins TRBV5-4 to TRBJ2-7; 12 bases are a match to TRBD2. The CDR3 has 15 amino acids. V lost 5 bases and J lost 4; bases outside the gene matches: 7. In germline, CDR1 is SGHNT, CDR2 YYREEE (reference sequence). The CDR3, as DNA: TGTGCCAGCAGTCCCGGGACTAGCGGGCTTTACGAGCAGTACTTC. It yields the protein CASSPGTSGLYEQYF.

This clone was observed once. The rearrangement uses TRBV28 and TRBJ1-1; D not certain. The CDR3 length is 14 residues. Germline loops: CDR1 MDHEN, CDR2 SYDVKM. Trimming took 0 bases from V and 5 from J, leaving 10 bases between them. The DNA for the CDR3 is TGTGCCAGCAGTTTATGGGCCCCGAGGACTGAAGCTTTCTTT. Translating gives CASSLWAPRTEAFF.

CDR3 sequence reads: CASDNSQGAKHGYTF. CDR3 DNA sequence: TGTGCCAGCGATAACTCTCAGGGGGCGAAACATGGCTACACCTTC. The gene calls are TRBV2 and TRBJ1-2; 8 nucleotides line up with TRBD1. The germline V gene encodes CDR1 SNHLY and CDR2 FYNNEI. The V gene end was trimmed by 8 bases and the J gene end by 6 bases; junction bases not matched to a gene: 14. The CDR3 extends over 15 amino acids. The variable domain in full, with the rest retrieved from reference TRBV2 and TRBJ1-2, is EPEVTQTPSHQVTQMGQEVILRCVPISNHLYFYWYRQILGQKVEFLVSFYNNEISEKSEIFDDQFSVERPDGSNFTLKIRSTKLEDSAMYFCASDNSQGAKHGYTFGSGTRLTVV.

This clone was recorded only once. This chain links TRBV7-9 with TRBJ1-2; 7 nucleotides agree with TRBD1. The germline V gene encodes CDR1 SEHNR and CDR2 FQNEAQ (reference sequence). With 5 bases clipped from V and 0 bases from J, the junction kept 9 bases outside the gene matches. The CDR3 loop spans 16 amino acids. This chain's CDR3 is CASSNELGQTNYGYTF. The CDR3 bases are TGTGCCAGCAGCAATGAGCTGGGACAGACTAACTATGGCTACACCTTC.

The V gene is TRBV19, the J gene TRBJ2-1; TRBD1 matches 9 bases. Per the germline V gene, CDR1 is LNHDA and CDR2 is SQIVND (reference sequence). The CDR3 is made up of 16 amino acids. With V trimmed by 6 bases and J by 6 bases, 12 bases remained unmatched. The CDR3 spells CASRNRDRVSGNEQFF. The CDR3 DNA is TGTGCCAGTAGAAACCGGGACAGGGTATCCGGCAATGAGCAGTTCTTC.

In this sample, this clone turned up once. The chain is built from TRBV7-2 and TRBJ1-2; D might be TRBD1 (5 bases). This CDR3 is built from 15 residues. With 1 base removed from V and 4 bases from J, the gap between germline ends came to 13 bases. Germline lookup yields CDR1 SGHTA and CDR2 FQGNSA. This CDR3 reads CASSLEPGYVYGYTF. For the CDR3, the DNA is TGTGCCAGCAGCTTAGAACCAGGGTATGTCTATGGCTACACCTTC.

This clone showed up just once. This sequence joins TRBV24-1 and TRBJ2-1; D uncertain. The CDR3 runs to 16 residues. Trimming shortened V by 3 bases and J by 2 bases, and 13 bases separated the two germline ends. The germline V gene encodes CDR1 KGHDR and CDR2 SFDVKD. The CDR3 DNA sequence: TGTGCCACCAGTGATACCCGAGCCTCAACCTACAATGAGCAGTTCTTC. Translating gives CATSDTRASTYNEQFF.

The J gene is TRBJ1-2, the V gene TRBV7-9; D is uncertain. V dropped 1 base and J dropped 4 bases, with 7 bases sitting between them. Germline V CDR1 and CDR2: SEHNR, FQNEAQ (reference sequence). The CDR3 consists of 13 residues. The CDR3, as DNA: TGTGCCAGCAGCTTAGTAGAGGGCTATGGCTACACCTTC. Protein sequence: CASSLVEGYGYTF.

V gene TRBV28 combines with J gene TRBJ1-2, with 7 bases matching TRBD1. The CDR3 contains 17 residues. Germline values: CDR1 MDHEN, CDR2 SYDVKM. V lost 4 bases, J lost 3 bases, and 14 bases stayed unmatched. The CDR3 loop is CASSSSSTTQGDYGYTF. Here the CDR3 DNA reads TGTGCCAGCAGTTCCTCATCTACGACCCAGGGGGACTATGGCTACACCTTC.

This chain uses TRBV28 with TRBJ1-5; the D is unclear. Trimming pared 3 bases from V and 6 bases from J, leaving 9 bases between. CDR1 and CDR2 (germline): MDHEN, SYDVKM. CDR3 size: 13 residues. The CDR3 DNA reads TGTGCCAGCAGTTTCGCCGGTTCTCAGCCCCAGCATTTT. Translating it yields CASSFAGSQPQHF.

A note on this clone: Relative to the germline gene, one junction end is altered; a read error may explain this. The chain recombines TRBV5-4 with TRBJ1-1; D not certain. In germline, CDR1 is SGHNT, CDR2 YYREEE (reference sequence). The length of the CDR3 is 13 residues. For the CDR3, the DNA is TGTGCCAGCAGCCAAAACGGACGGACTGAATCTTTCTTT. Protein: CASSQNGRTESFF.

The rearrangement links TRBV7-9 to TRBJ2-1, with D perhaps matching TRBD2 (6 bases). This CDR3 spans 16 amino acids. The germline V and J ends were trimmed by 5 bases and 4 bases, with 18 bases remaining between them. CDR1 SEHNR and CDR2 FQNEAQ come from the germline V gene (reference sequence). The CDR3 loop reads CASSPPGGKNYNEQFF. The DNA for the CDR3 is TGTGCCAGCAGCCCACCCGGAGGGAAAAATTACAATGAGCAGTTCTTC.

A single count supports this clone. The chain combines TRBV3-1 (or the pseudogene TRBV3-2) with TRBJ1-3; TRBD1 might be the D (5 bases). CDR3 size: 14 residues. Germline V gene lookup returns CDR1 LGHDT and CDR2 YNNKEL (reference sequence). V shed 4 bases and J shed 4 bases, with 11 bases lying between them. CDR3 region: CASSLLGGGNTIYF. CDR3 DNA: TGTGCCAGCAGCCTTTTGGGGGGGGGAAACACCATATATTTT.

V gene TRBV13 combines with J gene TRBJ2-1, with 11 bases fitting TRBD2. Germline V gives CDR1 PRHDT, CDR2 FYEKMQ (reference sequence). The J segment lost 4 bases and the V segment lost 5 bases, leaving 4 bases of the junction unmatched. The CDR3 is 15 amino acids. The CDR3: CASSTRLAGYNEQFF. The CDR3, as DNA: TGTGCCAGCAGCACCCGACTAGCGGGATACAATGAGCAGTTCTTC.

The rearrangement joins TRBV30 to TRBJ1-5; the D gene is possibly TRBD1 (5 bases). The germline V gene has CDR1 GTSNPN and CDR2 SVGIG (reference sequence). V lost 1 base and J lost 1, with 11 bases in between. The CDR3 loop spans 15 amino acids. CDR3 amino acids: CAWSAGGISNQPQHF. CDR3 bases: TGTGCCTGGAGTGCGGGGGGAATAAGCAATCAGCCCCAGCATTTT. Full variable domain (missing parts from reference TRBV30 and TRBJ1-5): SQTIHQWPATLVQPVGSPLSLECTVEGTSNPNLYWYRQAAGRGLQLLFYSVGIGQISSEVPQNLSASRPQDRQFILSSKKLLLSDSGFYLCAWSAGGISNQPQHFGDGTRLSIL.